One T cell receptor beta chain is described in this entry. Data came from immunoSEQ multiplex PCR; TCRdb stores just in-frame clones and leaves some out. The sample yields about 100,000 clones, approximately 92% seen once. Trimming pared 7 bases from V and 6 bases from J, leaving 16 bases between. Germline V gene lookup returns CDR1 MNHEY and CDR2 SVGAGI. This CDR3 comprises 15 residues. This sample was included in a study of blood T cell repertoires in COVID-19. In the study overall: Sample material is recorded as cDNA or gDNA derived from T cells, B-cell-depleted T cells, or PBMCs.

The sequenced material came from peripheral blood. The V gene is TRBV6-5, the J gene TRBJ1-6, with D possibly TRBD1 on 5 matching bases. The receptor's source is a man between 70 and 80 years old with acute or convalescent COVID-19. This chain's CDR3 is CASIPAQGVNSPLHF. The DNA for the CDR3 is TGTGCCAGCATCCCCGCCCAGGGTGTTAATTCACCCCTCCACTTT.